Below, 2 T cell receptor beta chains from the same sample are listed, as sequenced in a study of OX40 agonist ivuxolimab in advanced cancers. Sequenced by immunoSEQ multiplex PCR; TCRdb stores in-frame clones only, minus some. Of about 68,000 clones listed, approximately 87% are singletons. Sequenced material: CD4+ or CD8+ T cells sorted from blood, taken in a trial of the OX40 agonist ivuxolimab. The receptors originated from an adult with an advanced solid tumor such as melanoma, head and neck, liver or kidney cancer.

The CDR3 nucleotides are TGTGCCAGCAGCTTTAATAGGGCAAACTACAATGAGCAGTTCTTC. Translating gives CASSFNRANYNEQFF. This rearrangement joins TRBV7-3 to TRBJ2-1; D unclear. The CDR3 is 15 residues long. CDR1 SGHTA and CDR2 FQGTGA come from the germline V gene. The germline V and J ends were trimmed by 3 bases and 3 bases, with 12 bases remaining between them.

This chain uses TRBV6-1 with TRBJ2-5; the D is unclear. The CDR3 sequence is 14 residues long. Germline CDR1 is MNHNS and CDR2 is SASEGT. V was cut by 6 bases and J by 4 bases, with 15 bases left in between. The CDR3 region is CASSGRVTAETQYF. In DNA, the CDR3 is TGTGCCAGCAGCGGAAGGGTCACAGCAGAGACCCAGTACTTC.